The 13 T cell receptor beta chains reported below all come from one sample, sequenced in a study of cytomegalovirus exposure and HLA in healthy donors. Use of 60 Vbeta and 13 Jbeta primers characterized the PCR. Only in-frame clones appear in the TCRdb table, and some are missing; sequencing was by immunoSEQ multiplex PCR. Among 150,000 to 200,000 clones listed, about 9% were seen once. The sequencing sample was made of PBMCs. Every receptor here comes from a woman in her thirties in good health and CMV-seropositive.

V and J are TRBV30 and TRBJ1-4; no clear D. Germline CDR1 is GTSNPN and CDR2 is SVGIG (reference sequence). V lost 0 bases, J lost 1 base, and 9 bases lay in between. This CDR3 is 15 amino acids long. CDR3: CAWSVRRGTNEKLFF. The DNA of the CDR3 is TGTGCCTGGAGTGTACGACGGGGAACTAATGAAAAACTGTTTTTT. Full variable domain (missing parts from reference TRBV30 and TRBJ1-4): SQTIHQWPATLVQPVGSPLSLECTVEGTSNPNLYWYRQAAGRGLQLLFYSVGIGQISSEVPQNLSASRPQDRQFILSSKKLLLSDSGFYLCAWSVRRGTNEKLFFGSGTQLSVL.

This clone has a handful of counts. The rearrangement joins TRBV5-1 to TRBJ1-1; 10 bases map to TRBD1. The CDR3 runs to 16 residues. Trimming took 4 bases from V and 3 from J; bases not matched to a gene: 9. CDR1 SGHRS and CDR2 YFSETQ come from the germline V gene. The CDR3 protein is CASSLGTGEMDTEAFF. The DNA for the CDR3 is TGCGCCAGCAGCCTCGGGACAGGGGAAATGGACACTGAAGCTTTCTTT. The variable domain in full, completed from reference TRBV5-1 and TRBJ1-1, reads KAGVTQTPRYLIKTRGQQVTLSCSPISGHRSVSWYQQTPGQGLQFLFEYFSETQRNKGNFPGRFSGRQFSNSRSEMNVSTLELGDSALYLCASSLGTGEMDTEAFFGQGTRLTVV.

This clone appeared a few times. The chain joins TRBV4-1 to TRBJ2-7; no clear D. V dropped 0 bases and J dropped 4 bases, with 4 bases sitting between them. CDR3 length: 12 amino acids. Germline V lookup: CDR1 MGHRA, CDR2 YSYEKL. CDR3 in DNA: TGCGCCAGCAGCCAAGACACATACGAGCAGTACTTC. Encoded protein: CASSQDTYEQYF.

The genes are TRBV7-9 and TRBJ2-7, with TRBD1 matching 7 bases. The germline V gene encodes CDR1 SEHNR and CDR2 FQNEAQ (reference sequence). This CDR3 spans 17 amino acids. Trimming at V came to 5 bases and at J to 5 bases, leaving 18 bases not matched to a gene. CDR3 nucleotides: TGTGCCAGCAGCGGCAACGACAGGGCACCCCCAGGCCACGAGCAGTACTTC. It yields the protein CASSGNDRAPPGHEQYF.

The J gene is TRBJ1-1, the V gene TRBV6-6; D possibly corresponds to TRBD1 (5 bases). The CDR3 is 13 residues long. Germline CDR1 MNHNY, CDR2 SVGAGI (reference sequence). Between the trimmed V and J ends, which lost 10 bases and 0 bases, there was a span of 12 bases. In nucleotides, the CDR3 is TGTGCCAACCGGGGGGGGATGAACACTGAAGCTTTCTTT. Encoded protein: CANRGGMNTEAFF.

The table lists this clone with a few counts. The CDR3 loop is CASSLASGLYNEQFF. The CDR3 DNA reads TGTGCCAGCAGCTTAGCTAGCGGCCTCTACAATGAGCAGTTCTTC. This rearrangement joins TRBV7-2 to TRBJ2-1; TRBD2 is a possible D gene (6 bases). There are 15 residues in the CDR3. Germline CDR1 reads SGHTA; CDR2 reads FQGNSA. V was pared by 0 bases and J by 3 bases, with 9 bases between.

The rearrangement uses TRBV6-6 and TRBJ2-7, with 11 nucleotides matching TRBD1. V shed 0 bases, J shed 6 bases, and the junction held 7 bases outside the gene matches. The CDR3 extends over 16 amino acids. Germline loops: CDR1 MNHNY, CDR2 SVGAGI (reference sequence). The DNA for the CDR3 is TGTGCCAGCAGTTACTCGAGAGGACAGGGGGCAGGCGAGCAGTACTTC. This sequence encodes CASSYSRGQGAGEQYF.

This clone was detected only a few times. The V gene is TRBV6-6, the J gene TRBJ1-5; the D is unclear. Germline CDR1 MNHNY, CDR2 SVGAGI (reference sequence). The CDR3 spans 13 residues. V lost 7 bases, J lost 1 base, and 8 bases lay in between. CDR3 DNA sequence: TGTGCCAGCACAGAATACAGCAATCAGCCCCAGCATTTT. Its protein is CASTEYSNQPQHF.

The table lists this clone with a few counts. The chain employs TRBV10-3 and TRBJ1-4; D gene uncertain. CDR3 length equals 16 residues. The V gene lost 3 bases and the J gene lost 0 bases, with 11 bases spanning the gap. CDR1 is ENHRY and CDR2 is SYGVKD in the germline V gene. The CDR3, as DNA: TGTGCCATCAGTGAAGGTGGGCTTGCAACTAATGAAAAACTGTTTTTT. This encodes CAISEGGLATNEKLFF.

This rearrangement joins TRBV7-6 to TRBJ2-1, with 8 positions matching TRBD2. The junction had 11 bases not matched to a gene; V was cut back by 5 bases and J by 8 bases. The CDR3 contains 15 residues. CDR1 and CDR2 (germline): SGHVS, FNYEAQ. CDR3 protein: CASSARLATVDEQFF. CDR3 sequence (DNA): TGTGCCAGCAGCGCGAGACTAGCGACCGTGGATGAGCAGTTCTTC.

As to this clone: One end of the junction fails to match germline, which may point to a read error. V gene TRBV9 combines with J gene TRBJ1-5; D is unresolved. The CDR3 has 13 amino acids. Germline CDR1 is SGDLS and CDR2 is YYNGEE. The CDR3 spells CASSVGTAQPQNF. The CDR3 nucleotides are TGTGCCAGCAGCGTAGGTACAGCCCAGCCCCAGAATTTT. Using reference TRBV9 and TRBJ1-5 for the parts outside the CDR3, the full variable domain is DSGVTQTPKHLITATGQRVTLRCSPRSGDLSVYWYQQSLDQGLQFLIQYYNGEERAKGNILERFSAQQFPDLHSELNLSSLELGDSALYFCASSVGTAQPQNFGDGTRLSIL.

This chain uses TRBV19 with TRBJ2-3; 12 bases agree with TRBD2. Trimming took 6 bases from V and 2 from J; bases not matched to a gene: 6. CDR1 and CDR2 from the germline V gene are LNHDA and SQIVND (reference sequence). CDR3 length: 16 residues. The CDR3 DNA follows: TGTGCCAGTAGCCCAACTAGCGGGAGGACCACAGATACGCAGTATTTT. Its translation is CASSPTSGRTTDTQYF.

The rearrangement joins TRBV5-1 to TRBJ1-1; TRBD1 is a possible D gene (6 bases). Trimming cost V 2 bases and J 1 base, with 12 bases left between them. The CDR3 runs 15 residues. CDR1 is SGHRS, CDR2 YFSETQ, per germline. The CDR3, as DNA: TGCGCCAGCAGCTTAATGGACAGATCGAACACTGAAGCTTTCTTT. This gives the protein CASSLMDRSNTEAFF.